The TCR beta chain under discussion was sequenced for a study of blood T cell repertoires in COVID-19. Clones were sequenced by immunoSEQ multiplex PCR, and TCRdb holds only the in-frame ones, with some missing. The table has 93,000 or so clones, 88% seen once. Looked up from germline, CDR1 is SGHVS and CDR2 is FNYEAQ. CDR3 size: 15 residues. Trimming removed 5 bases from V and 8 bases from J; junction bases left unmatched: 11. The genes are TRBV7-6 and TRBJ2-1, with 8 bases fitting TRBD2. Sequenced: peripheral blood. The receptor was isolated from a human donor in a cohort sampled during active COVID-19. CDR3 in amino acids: CASSPRRGAGDEQFF. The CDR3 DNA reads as TGTGCCAGCAGCCCCCGGCGGGGGGCAGGCGATGAGCAGTTCTTC.